The next 10 T cell receptor beta chains were all read from a single sample in a study of cytomegalovirus exposure and HLA in healthy donors listed by TCRdb under 2017. Library construction relied on the immunoSEQ multiplex PCR assay. Not all clones reach the TCRdb copy of this immuneACCESS table, which keeps in-frame sequences only. Checked studies attribute under half of the gap to unresolved V genes and leave the rest unexplained. The sample table contains about 73,000 clones; only one count was recorded for approximately 95% of them. The ten largest clonotypes hold less than 4% of the sample. The sequencing sample was made of PBMCs. The receptors were sampled from a man younger than 30 in good health and CMV-seronegative.

The CDR3 nucleotides are TGTGCCAGCAGCTTAAACAGGGTTATGAACACTGAAGCTTTCTTT. Translation: CASSLNRVMNTEAFF. The chain joins TRBV5-6 to TRBJ1-1; tentative D call: TRBD1 (6 bases). V was clipped by 2 bases and J by 0 bases, with 11 bases between them. The CDR3 loop spans 15 amino acids. Germline lookup yields CDR1 SGHDT and CDR2 YYEEEE.

The chain employs TRBV9 and TRBJ1-2, with TRBD1 identical over 7 bases. The CDR3 loop spans 17 amino acids. Germline assignment: CDR1 SGDLS and CDR2 YYNGEE. Trimming took 4 bases from V and 0 from J; bases not matched to a gene: 12. This CDR3 is CASSPRDSMGANYGYTF. CDR3 nucleotides: TGTGCCAGCAGCCCCCGGGACAGTATGGGAGCTAACTATGGCTACACCTTC.

The V call is TRBV18, the J call TRBJ1-5; 8 bases agree with TRBD1. CDR3 length equals 14 residues. Trimming cost V 6 bases and J 4 bases; bases outside gene matches: 5. Germline assignment: CDR1 KGHSH and CDR2 LQKENI. This CDR3 reads CASSLTGGNQPQHF. The CDR3 DNA is TGTGCCAGCTCCCTCACAGGGGGTAATCAGCCCCAGCATTTT.

This rearrangement joins TRBV7-8 to TRBJ1-1, with unresolved D. The CDR3 spans 13 residues. Germline CDR1 and CDR2: SGHVS and FQNEAQ. The ends were cut back, 2 bases at V and 4 bases at J, with 8 bases in the middle. The DNA of the CDR3 is TGTGCCAGCAGCTTATTATCAGTCACTGAAGCTTTCTTT. Protein product: CASSLLSVTEAFF.

This rearrangement joins TRBV28 to TRBJ2-7; TRBD1 aligns across 9 bases. The CDR3 is 16 amino acids. The germline gives CDR1 MDHEN, CDR2 SYDVKM. Trimming at V came to 7 bases and at J to 5 bases, leaving 15 bases not matched to a gene. The CDR3 loop reads CASNPPPGQGLDEQYF. The CDR3 nucleotides are TGTGCCAGCAACCCTCCTCCGGGACAGGGTCTCGACGAGCAGTACTTC.

The chain carries TRBV6-5 and TRBJ1-5; D unclear. Germline V gene sequence: CDR1 MNHEY, CDR2 SVGAGI. The CDR3 runs to 13 residues. Between the trimmed V and J ends, which lost 6 bases and 4 bases, there was a span of 10 bases. CDR3 in amino acids: CASSRSNNQPQHF. DNA for the CDR3: TGTGCCAGCAGCAGATCCAATAATCAGCCCCAGCATTTT.

In its sample, this clone was seen a few times. The CDR3 nucleotides read TGTGCCAGTAGTATAGGGTCCCCCCAGGGGGCAACTAATGAAAAACTGTTTTTT. Its protein is CASSIGSPQGATNEKLFF. V gene TRBV19 combines with J gene TRBJ1-4; 7 bases line up with TRBD1. The CDR3 covers 18 residues. Trimming took 1 base from V and 0 from J; bases not matched to a gene: 8. The germline V gene encodes CDR1 LNHDA and CDR2 SQIVND (reference sequence).

The chain has TRBV2 and TRBJ2-1; D unresolved. V gave up 3 bases and J gave up 10 bases, with 13 bases separating them. Germline V CDR1 and CDR2: SNHLY, FYNNEI. The CDR3 has 13 amino acids. This chain's CDR3 is CASSDTQFREQFF. The CDR3 nucleotides are TGTGCCAGCAGTGACACTCAGTTCAGGGAGCAGTTCTTC.

The chain employs TRBV7-6 and TRBJ1-4; D might be TRBD1 (5 bases). The CDR3 extends over 15 amino acids. The germline gives CDR1 SGHVS, CDR2 FNYEAQ. V lost 2 bases, J lost 5 bases, and 12 bases lay in between. CDR3 nucleotide sequence: TGTGCCAGCAGCTTATCAGCGACAGAGAATGAAAAACTGTTTTTT. Translation: CASSLSATENEKLFF.

The V call is TRBV30, the J call TRBJ2-2; TRBD2 might be the D (5 bases). CDR1 and CDR2 from the germline V gene are GTSNPN and SVGIG (reference sequence). The CDR3 consists of 14 residues. The ends were cut back, 0 bases at V and 5 bases at J, with 10 bases in the middle. CDR3 sequence: CAWSVLRETGELFF. In nucleotides, the CDR3 is TGTGCCTGGAGTGTACTAAGGGAGACCGGGGAGCTGTTTTTT.